The entry below gives a single T cell receptor (beta chain) sequence along with its context. The antigen is not known. The data were obtained in a study of T cell clones after liver transplantation. Study details: Three of eight recipients were HCV-positive; others had non-autoimmune, non-viral indications. Blood was drawn pre-transplant, before withdrawal, and after full or failed withdrawal. Tolerance: complete withdrawal held at least one year, liver enzymes staying within twice normal.

Repertoires were generated with immunoSEQ multiplex PCR, while TCRdb's copy carries only in-frame clones and drops some. The sample lists about 21,000 clones; approximately 93% were seen once. Regarding the study as a whole: Small, mixed patient groups and varying post-transplant times limit these conclusions.

Sequences were derived from CD8+ T cells from blood, sampled 25 months after liver transplant. The clonotype originates from a human patient who received a liver transplant. Part of the T cells may come from the graft donor.

The CDR3 here is CASSIRDRVSDTQYF. The DNA of the CDR3 is TGTGCCAGCAGCATCCGGGACAGGGTATCAGATACGCAGTATTTT. The rearrangement links TRBV5-4 to TRBJ2-3, with TRBD1 identical over 9 bases. Germline lookup yields CDR1 SGHNT and CDR2 YYREEE (reference sequence). The length of the CDR3 is 15 residues. The V and J ends lost 4 bases and 4 bases, in that order; junction bases with no gene match: 7.